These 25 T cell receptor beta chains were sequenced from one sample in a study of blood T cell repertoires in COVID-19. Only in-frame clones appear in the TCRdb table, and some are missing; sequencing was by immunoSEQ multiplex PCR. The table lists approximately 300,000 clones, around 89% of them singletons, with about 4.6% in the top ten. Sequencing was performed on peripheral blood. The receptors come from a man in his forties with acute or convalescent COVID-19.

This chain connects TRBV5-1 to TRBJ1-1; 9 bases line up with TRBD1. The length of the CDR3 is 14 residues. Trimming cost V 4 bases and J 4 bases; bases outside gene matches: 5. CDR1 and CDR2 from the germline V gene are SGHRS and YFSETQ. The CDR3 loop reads CASSGGQGFTEAFF. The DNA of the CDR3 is TGCGCCAGCAGCGGGGGACAGGGATTCACTGAAGCTTTCTTT.

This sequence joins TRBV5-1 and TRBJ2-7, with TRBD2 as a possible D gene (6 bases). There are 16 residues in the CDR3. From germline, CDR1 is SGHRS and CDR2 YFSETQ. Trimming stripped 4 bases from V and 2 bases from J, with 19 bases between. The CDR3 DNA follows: TGCGCCAGCAGCCCCCAGGTAGCGGAATCCGCCTACGAGCAGTACTTC. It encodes CASSPQVAESAYEQYF.

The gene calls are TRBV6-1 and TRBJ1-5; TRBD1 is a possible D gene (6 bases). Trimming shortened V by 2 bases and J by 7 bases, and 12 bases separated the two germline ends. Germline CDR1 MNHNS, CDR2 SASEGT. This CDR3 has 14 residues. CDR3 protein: CASSELGGIQPQHF. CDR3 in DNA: TGTGCCAGCAGTGAATTAGGGGGAATACAGCCCCAGCATTTT.

The CDR3 is CASSLARWSGNEQFF. The CDR3 DNA is TGTGCCAGCAGCTTAGCGCGGTGGTCGGGCAATGAGCAGTTCTTC. The chain couples TRBV7-2 to TRBJ2-1, with D unresolved. The germline CDR1 and CDR2 sequences are SGHTA and FQGNSA. The CDR3 is 15 residues long. The V end was cut by 0 bases, the J end by 6 bases, with 12 bases between.

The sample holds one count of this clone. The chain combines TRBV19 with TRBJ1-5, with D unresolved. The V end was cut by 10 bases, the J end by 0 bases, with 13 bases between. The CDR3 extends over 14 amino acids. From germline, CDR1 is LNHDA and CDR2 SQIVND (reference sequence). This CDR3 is CATAAGVSNQPQHF. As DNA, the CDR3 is TGTGCCACCGCGGCCGGGGTTAGCAATCAGCCCCAGCATTTT.

The CDR3: CASSDSSGGSYNEQFF. DNA of the CDR3: TGTGCCAGCAGTGACTCTAGCGGGGGCTCCTACAATGAGCAGTTCTTC. The chain is built from TRBV25-1 and TRBJ2-1; 10 bases are a match to TRBD2. J lost 0 bases, V lost 3 bases, and 2 bases had no gene match. CDR3 size: 16 residues. Germline V gene lookup returns CDR1 MGHDK and CDR2 SYGVNS. The whole variable domain, remainder taken from reference TRBV25-1 and TRBJ2-1, is EADIYQTPRYLVIGTGKKITLECSQTMGHDKMYWYQQDPGMELHLIHYSYGVNSTEKGDLSSESTVSRIRTEHFPLTLESARPSHTSQYLCASSDSSGGSYNEQFFGPGTRLTVL.

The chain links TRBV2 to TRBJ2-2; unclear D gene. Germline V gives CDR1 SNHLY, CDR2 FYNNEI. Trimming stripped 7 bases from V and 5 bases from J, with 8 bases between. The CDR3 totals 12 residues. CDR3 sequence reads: CASNRETGELFF. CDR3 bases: TGTGCCAGCAATCGAGAGACCGGGGAGCTGTTTTTT.

CDR3 coding DNA: TGTGCCAGTATAAGGAGGGAGGGGGACACCGGGGAGCTGTTTTTT. This encodes CASIRREGDTGELFF. V is TRBV19 and J is TRBJ2-2; D possibly corresponds to TRBD2 (7 bases). The CDR3 length is 15 residues. CDR1 is LNHDA and CDR2 is SQIVND in the germline V gene (reference sequence). The germline V and J ends were trimmed by 7 bases and 3 bases, with 15 bases remaining between them.

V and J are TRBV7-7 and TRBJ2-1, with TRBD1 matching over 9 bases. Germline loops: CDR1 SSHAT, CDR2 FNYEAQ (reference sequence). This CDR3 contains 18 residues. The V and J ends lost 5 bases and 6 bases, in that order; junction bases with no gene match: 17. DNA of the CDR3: TGTGCCAGCAGCCCACAGGGTATCCGGGACAGGGAGAGCAATGAGCAGTTCTTC. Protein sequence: CASSPQGIRDRESNEQFF.

The CDR3 nucleotides are TGTGCCAGTAGCACAGGGAAGAATAATGAAAAACTGTTTTTT. It yields the protein CASSTGKNNEKLFF. The V gene is TRBV19, the J gene TRBJ1-4, with a possible D match to TRBD1 (6 bases). Germline CDR1 reads LNHDA; CDR2 reads SQIVND (reference sequence). V was clipped by 6 bases and J by 4 bases, with 12 bases between them. The CDR3 is 14 residues long.

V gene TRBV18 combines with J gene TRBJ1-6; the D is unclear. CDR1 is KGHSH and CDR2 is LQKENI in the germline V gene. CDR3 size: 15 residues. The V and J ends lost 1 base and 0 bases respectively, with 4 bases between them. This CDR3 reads CASSPLSSYNSPLHF. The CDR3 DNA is TGTGCCAGCTCACCACTGAGCTCCTATAATTCACCCCTCCACTTT. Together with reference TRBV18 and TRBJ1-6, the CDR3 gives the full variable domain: NAGVMQNPRHLVRRRGQEARLRCSPMKGHSHVYWYRQLPEEGLKFMVYLQKENIIDESGMPKERFSAEFPKEGPSILRIQQVVRGDSAAYFCASSPLSSYNSPLHFGNGTRLTVT.

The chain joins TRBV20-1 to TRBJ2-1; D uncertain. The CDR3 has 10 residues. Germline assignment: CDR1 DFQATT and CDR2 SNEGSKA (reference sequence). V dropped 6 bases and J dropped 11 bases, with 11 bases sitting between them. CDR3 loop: CSAAVYQQFF. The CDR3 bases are TGCAGTGCGGCAGTGTATCAGCAGTTCTTC.

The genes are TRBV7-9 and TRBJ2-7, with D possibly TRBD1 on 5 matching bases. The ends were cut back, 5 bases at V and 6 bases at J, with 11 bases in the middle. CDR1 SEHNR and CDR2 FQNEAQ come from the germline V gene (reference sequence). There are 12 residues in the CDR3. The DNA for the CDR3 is TGTGCCAGCAGCCGACAGACATTCGAGCAGTACTTC. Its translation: CASSRQTFEQYF. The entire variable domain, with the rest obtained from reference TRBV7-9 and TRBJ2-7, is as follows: DTGVSQNPRHKITKRGQNVTFRCDPISEHNRLYWYRQTLGQGPEFLTYFQNEAQLEKSRLLSDRFSAERPKGSFSTLEIQRTEQGDSAMYLCASSRQTFEQYFGPGTRLTVT.

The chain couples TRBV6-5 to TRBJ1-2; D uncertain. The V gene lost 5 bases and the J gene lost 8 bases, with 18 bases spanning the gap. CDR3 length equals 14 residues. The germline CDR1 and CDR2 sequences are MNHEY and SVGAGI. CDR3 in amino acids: CASSTNRELMGYTF. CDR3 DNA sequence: TGTGCCAGCAGTACCAACCGGGAACTTATGGGCTACACCTTC.

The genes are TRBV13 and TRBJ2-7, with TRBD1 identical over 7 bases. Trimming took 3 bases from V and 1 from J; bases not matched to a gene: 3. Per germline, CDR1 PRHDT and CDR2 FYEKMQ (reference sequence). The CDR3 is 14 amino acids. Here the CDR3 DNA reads TGTGCCAGCAGCTTCTTACAGGGGTCCTACGAGCAGTACTTC. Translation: CASSFLQGSYEQYF.

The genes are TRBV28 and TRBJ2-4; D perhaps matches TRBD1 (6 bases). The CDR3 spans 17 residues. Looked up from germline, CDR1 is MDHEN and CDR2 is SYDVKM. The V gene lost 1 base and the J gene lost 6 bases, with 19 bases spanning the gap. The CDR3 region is CASSLFPPDRPGNIQYF. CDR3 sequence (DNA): TGTGCCAGCAGTTTATTTCCTCCCGACAGGCCCGGAAACATTCAGTACTTC.

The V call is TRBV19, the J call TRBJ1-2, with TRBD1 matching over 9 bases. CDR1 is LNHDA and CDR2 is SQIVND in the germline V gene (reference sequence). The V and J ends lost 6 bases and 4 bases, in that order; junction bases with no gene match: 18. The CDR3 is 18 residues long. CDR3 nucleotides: TGTGCCAGTAGGGACCCGGGACAGGGAACGAGGAAGGGCTATGGCTACACCTTC. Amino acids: CASRDPGQGTRKGYGYTF.

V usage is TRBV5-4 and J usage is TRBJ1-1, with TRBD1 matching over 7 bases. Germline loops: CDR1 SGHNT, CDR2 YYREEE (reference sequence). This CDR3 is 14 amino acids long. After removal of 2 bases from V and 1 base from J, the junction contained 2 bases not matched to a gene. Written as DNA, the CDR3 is TGTGCCAGCAGCTTCCGACAGGGGAACACTGAAGCTTTCTTT. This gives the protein CASSFRQGNTEAFF.

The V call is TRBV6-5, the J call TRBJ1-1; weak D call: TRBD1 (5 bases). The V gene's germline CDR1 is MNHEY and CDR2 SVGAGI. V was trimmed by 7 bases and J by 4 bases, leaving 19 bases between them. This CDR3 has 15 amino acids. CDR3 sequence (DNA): TGTGCCAGCACTAACCTTCAGGGCTGGGGCACTGAAGCTTTCTTT. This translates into CASTNLQGWGTEAFF.

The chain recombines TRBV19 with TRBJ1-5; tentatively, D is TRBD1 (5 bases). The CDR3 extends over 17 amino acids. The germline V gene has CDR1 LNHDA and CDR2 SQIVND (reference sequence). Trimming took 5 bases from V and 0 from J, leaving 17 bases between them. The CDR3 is CASSWDRGTYSNQPQHF. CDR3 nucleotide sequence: TGTGCCAGTAGTTGGGACCGCGGGACCTATAGCAATCAGCCCCAGCATTTT.

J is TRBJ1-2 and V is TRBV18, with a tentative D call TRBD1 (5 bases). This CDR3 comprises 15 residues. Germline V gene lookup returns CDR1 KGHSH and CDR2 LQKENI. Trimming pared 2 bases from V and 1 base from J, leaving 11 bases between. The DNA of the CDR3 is TGTGCCAGCTCACCAGCGGGGGATTATAACTATGGCTACACCTTC. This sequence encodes CASSPAGDYNYGYTF.

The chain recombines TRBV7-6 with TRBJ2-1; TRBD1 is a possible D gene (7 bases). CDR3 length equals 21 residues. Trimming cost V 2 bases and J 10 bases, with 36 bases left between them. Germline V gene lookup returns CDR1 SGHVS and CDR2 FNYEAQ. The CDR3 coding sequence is TGTGCCAGCAGCTTATTGCAGGGGGGAACTACAAGGTCTCTGACCCCAATAGAGCAGTTCTTC. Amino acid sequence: CASSLLQGGTTRSLTPIEQFF.

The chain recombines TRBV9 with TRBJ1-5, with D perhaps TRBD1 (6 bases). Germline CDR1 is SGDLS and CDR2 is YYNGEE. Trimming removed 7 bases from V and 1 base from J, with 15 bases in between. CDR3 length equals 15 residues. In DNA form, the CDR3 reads TGTGCCAGCTCTTTACAGGGTGACAGCAATCAGCCCCAGCATTTT. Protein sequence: CASSLQGDSNQPQHF. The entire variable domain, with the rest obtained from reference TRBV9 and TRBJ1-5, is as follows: DSGVTQTPKHLITATGQRVTLRCSPRSGDLSVYWYQQSLDQGLQFLIQYYNGEERAKGNILERFSAQQFPDLHSELNLSSLELGDSALYFCASSLQGDSNQPQHFGDGTRLSIL.

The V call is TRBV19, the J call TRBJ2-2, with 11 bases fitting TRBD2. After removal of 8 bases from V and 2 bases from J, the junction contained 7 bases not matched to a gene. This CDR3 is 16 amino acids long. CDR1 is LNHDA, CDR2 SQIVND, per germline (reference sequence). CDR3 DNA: TGTGCCAGTCAACAAGGACTAGCGGGTAACACCGGGGAGCTGTTTTTT. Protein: CASQQGLAGNTGELFF.

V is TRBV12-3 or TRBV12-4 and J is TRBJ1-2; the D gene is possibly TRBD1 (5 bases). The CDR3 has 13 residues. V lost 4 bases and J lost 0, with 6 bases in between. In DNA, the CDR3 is TGTGCCAGCAGTTCCAGGGCTAACTATGGCTACACCTTC. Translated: CASSSRANYGYTF.